This entry lists 21 T cell receptor beta chains sequenced from one sample in a study of cytomegalovirus exposure and HLA in healthy donors. With 60 Vbeta and 13 Jbeta primers, the PCR was carried out. Data came from immunoSEQ multiplex PCR; TCRdb stores just in-frame clones and leaves some out. The repertoire holds about 160,000 clones, roughly 79% seen once, with about 13% in the top ten. Sequencing was performed on PBMCs. These receptors all come from a woman in her forties or fifties in good health and CMV-seronegative.

J is TRBJ2-3 and V is TRBV10-3, with 12 nucleotides matching TRBD2. Unmatched junction bases numbered 8, after V lost 7 bases and J lost 0 bases. This CDR3 contains 17 residues. Germline CDR1 ENHRY, CDR2 SYGVKD. The CDR3 DNA is TGTGCCATCACCCGAACTAGCGGGAGGACGAGCACAGATACGCAGTATTTT. Translated, it gives CAITRTSGRTSTDTQYF.

J is TRBJ2-1 and V is TRBV29-1; TRBD2 matches at 14 bases. The CDR3 loop spans 20 amino acids. V lost 6 bases and J lost 0; bases outside the gene matches: 16. Per germline, CDR1 SQVTM and CDR2 ANQGSEA. The CDR3, as DNA: TGCAGCGTCCCCCTCCGACTAGCGGGGGGGTCTAAAAGCTCCTACAATGAGCAGTTCTTC. Translation: CSVPLRLAGGSKSSYNEQFF.

The rearrangement uses TRBV25-1 and TRBJ1-2, with D unclear. With 1 base removed from V and 4 bases from J, the gap between germline ends came to 10 bases. Germline loops: CDR1 MGHDK, CDR2 SYGVNS. CDR3 length: 14 amino acids. CDR3 nucleotide sequence: TGTGCCAGCAGTGAATTTAGCGGAGGCTATGGCTACACCTTC. Amino acids: CASSEFSGGYGYTF.

This chain links TRBV19 with TRBJ1-1, with 7 bases that match TRBD1. The germline gives CDR1 LNHDA, CDR2 SQIVND (reference sequence). J gave up 1 base and V 7 bases, and 6 bases lay outside the gene matches. The length of the CDR3 is 14 residues. Written as DNA, the CDR3 is TGTGCCAGTACCCAACAGGGGACGAACACTGAAGCTTTCTTT. It codes for CASTQQGTNTEAFF.

This clone was observed a single time. The chain links TRBV7-2 to TRBJ2-5; 8 bases align to TRBD1. Looked up from germline, CDR1 is SGHTA and CDR2 is FQGNSA. The CDR3 sequence is 13 residues long. The ends lost 10 bases at V and 5 bases at J; junction bases unmatched: 9. In nucleotides, the CDR3 is TGTGCCATCCAGGACAGGGCATGGGAGACCCAGTACTTC. Protein product: CAIQDRAWETQYF.

This rearrangement joins TRBV6-5 to TRBJ2-1; 9 bases agree with TRBD2. The J segment lost 8 bases and the V segment lost 0 bases, leaving 2 bases of the junction unmatched. This CDR3 is built from 14 residues. Germline lookup yields CDR1 MNHEY and CDR2 SVGAGI. As DNA, the CDR3 is TGTGCCAGCAGTTACTCTTGGACTAGCGATGAGCAGTTCTTC. Protein: CASSYSWTSDEQFF.

V is TRBV6-4 and J is TRBJ2-3, with 7 bases that match TRBD2. CDR1 and CDR2 (germline): MRHNA, SNTAGT. The CDR3 sequence is 17 residues long. J gave up 0 bases and V 1 base, and 7 bases lay outside the gene matches. Written as DNA, the CDR3 is TGTGCCAGCAGTGACTACCGGGGAGGGCCTAGCACAGATACGCAGTATTTT. Translated: CASSDYRGGPSTDTQYF.

The CDR3 sequence: CASSLRGGLTGELFF. The DNA for the CDR3 is TGTGCCAGCAGCTTGAGGGGGGGCCTTACGGGGGAGCTGTTTTTT. J is TRBJ2-2 and V is TRBV7-8, with a weak D call TRBD2 (7 bases). The CDR3 totals 15 residues. Trimming took off 3 bases at V and 8 bases at J, with 16 bases between the two ends. Germline CDR1 reads SGHVS; CDR2 reads FQNEAQ. The complete variable domain, with remaining parts taken from reference TRBV7-8 and TRBJ2-2, reads GAGVSQSPRYKVAKRGQDVALRCDPISGHVSLFWYQQALGQGPEFLTYFQNEAQLDKSGLPSDRFFAERPEGSVSTLKIQRTQQEDSAVYLCASSLRGGLTGELFFGEGSRLTVL.

The rearrangement joins TRBV7-2 to TRBJ2-2; 10 nucleotides match TRBD1. The CDR3 extends over 15 amino acids. The germline CDR1 and CDR2 sequences are SGHTA and FQGNSA. Unmatched junction bases numbered 4, after V lost 4 bases and J lost 5 bases. The CDR3 spells CASSSGQGGTGELFF. The CDR3 DNA sequence: TGTGCCAGCAGCTCAGGACAGGGGGGTACCGGGGAGCTGTTTTTT.

This clone was seen a single time. V gene TRBV10-3 combines with J gene TRBJ2-6, with D perhaps matching TRBD1 (5 bases). The CDR3 sequence is 18 residues long. Trimming took 4 bases from V and 1 from J, leaving 17 bases between them. Per germline, CDR1 ENHRY and CDR2 SYGVKD. The CDR3 coding sequence is TGTGCCATCAGTGTAGACAGCTCTCATACTTCTGGGGCCAACGTCCTGACTTTC. Translated: CAISVDSSHTSGANVLTF.

This clone showed up just a few times. The chain links TRBV7-8 to TRBJ1-5; D unclear. The CDR3 covers 15 residues. Trimming removed 3 bases at V and 0 bases at J, with 9 bases between. Germline CDR1 and CDR2: SGHVS and FQNEAQ. CDR3 loop: CASSFTETSNQPQHF. Written as DNA, the CDR3 is TGTGCCAGCAGCTTTACAGAAACTAGCAATCAGCCCCAGCATTTT. Full variable domain (remainder filled in from reference TRBV7-8 and TRBJ1-5): GAGVSQSPRYKVAKRGQDVALRCDPISGHVSLFWYQQALGQGPEFLTYFQNEAQLDKSGLPSDRFFAERPEGSVSTLKIQRTQQEDSAVYLCASSFTETSNQPQHFGDGTRLSIL.

This clone was seen once. This chain joins TRBV29-1 and TRBJ2-3, with 7 bases lining up with TRBD2. The CDR3 contains 15 residues. Germline CDR1 reads SQVTM; CDR2 reads ANQGSEA. After removal of 5 bases from V and 6 bases from J, the junction contained 14 bases not matched to a gene. The CDR3 nucleotides read TGCAGCGTTTTTGCACCCCCCAGCGGGGTGGATACGCAGTATTTT. Translated, it gives CSVFAPPSGVDTQYF.

To note about this clone: This specimen includes other DNA sequences encoding the same CDR3. The rearrangement joins TRBV9 to TRBJ2-2; 9 bases are a match to TRBD1. Looked up from germline, CDR1 is SGDLS and CDR2 is YYNGEE. V lost 3 bases to trimming and J lost 0 bases; unmatched junction nucleotides: 3. The CDR3 is 16 residues long. The CDR3 protein is CASSERTGANTGELFF. DNA for the CDR3: TGTGCCAGCAGCGAACGGACAGGGGCGAACACCGGGGAGCTGTTTTTT.

The rearrangement links TRBV19 to TRBJ2-1, with D maybe TRBD1 (5 bases). Per germline, CDR1 LNHDA and CDR2 SQIVND (reference sequence). Trimming removed 7 bases at V and 3 bases at J, with 16 bases between. The CDR3 is made up of 15 amino acids. In nucleotides, the CDR3 is TGTGCCAGTAAGCCCAGGGCGGACGACTACAATGAGCAGTTCTTC. Its protein is CASKPRADDYNEQFF.

This sequence joins TRBV30 and TRBJ2-5; 10 nucleotides match TRBD2. Germline trimming cut 2 bases from V and 7 bases from J; bases unmatched to any gene: 10. Germline V gives CDR1 GTSNPN, CDR2 SVGIG (reference sequence). The CDR3 loop spans 15 amino acids. In DNA form, the CDR3 reads TGTGCCTGGAGTACCAGGACTAGCGGAGGGGGGACCCAGTACTTC. Encoded protein: CAWSTRTSGGGTQYF.

The chain links TRBV4-3 to TRBJ2-7, with 7 bases aligning to TRBD1. After removal of 3 bases from V and 5 bases from J, the junction contained 4 bases not matched to a gene. Germline assignment: CDR1 LGHNA and CDR2 YSLEER. This CDR3 is 13 amino acids long. The CDR3 here is CASSQNRGDEQYF. CDR3 bases: TGCGCCAGCAGCCAGAACAGGGGCGACGAGCAGTACTTC.

This chain links TRBV5-4 with TRBJ2-3, with 8 nucleotides matching TRBD2. Losses at the gene ends were 0 bases for V and 3 bases for J; bases not matched to a gene: 6. Germline V CDR1 and CDR2: SGHNT, YYREEE (reference sequence). The CDR3 is 16 residues long. For the CDR3, the DNA is TGTGCCAGCAGCTTGGATGGCGGGACTAGTACAGATACGCAGTATTTT. Encoded protein: CASSLDGGTSTDTQYF.

V is TRBV7-8 and J is TRBJ1-4; D is uncertain. Germline assignment: CDR1 SGHVS and CDR2 FQNEAQ. V lost 2 bases and J 6 bases, leaving 13 bases between the germline ends. The CDR3 totals 15 residues. CDR3: CASSLRSPTDEKLFF. Written as DNA, the CDR3 is TGTGCCAGCAGCTTAAGGTCCCCAACAGATGAAAAACTGTTTTTT.

V and J are TRBV29-1 and TRBJ2-5; D gene uncertain. The DNA end lines up better with TRBJ2-7; the J call may be wrong. CDR3 size: 11 residues. Germline-derived CDR1 and CDR2 are SQVTM and ANQGSEA. The DNA of the CDR3 is TGCAGCGTTGTCCTATCCTACGAGCAGTACTTC. It codes for CSVVLSYEQYF.

The rearrangement links TRBV15 to TRBJ2-5; 7 bases are shared with TRBD2. CDR1 and CDR2 (germline): LNHNV, YYDKDF (reference sequence). Trimming took 6 bases from V and 1 from J; bases not matched to a gene: 17. This CDR3 spans 18 amino acids. The CDR3 sequence is CATSPGQLAGDPQETQYF. CDR3 nucleotides: TGTGCCACCAGTCCCGGGCAGTTGGCGGGGGATCCCCAAGAGACCCAGTACTTC.

This clone has a handful of counts. The CDR3, as DNA: TGTGCCAGCAGCCTAGGGACAGTCTTTGGAAACACCATATATTTT. It encodes CASSLGTVFGNTIYF. The chain carries TRBV11-2 and TRBJ1-3, with TRBD1 matching over 7 bases. With V trimmed by 5 bases and J by 3 bases, 7 bases remained unmatched. This CDR3 region has 15 residues. From germline, CDR1 is SGHAT and CDR2 FQNNGV.